The T cell receptor beta chain described here comes from a study of beta chain features in type 1 diabetes. About the research overall: Regarding age, gender and cell yields, patients proved similar to healthy donors.

Notes on the study in general: VDJ junctions in type 1 diabetes patients carried more deletions and fewer insertions.

On this clone: Its antigen is currently unknown.

The whole isolated RNA underwent reverse transcription, so sequencing captured expressed TCRB transcripts. Average reads for naive, central memory and regulatory T cell samples were about 3.57 million. Produced via immunoSEQ multiplex PCR; TCRdb's table is partial and in-frame only. This table holds 350,000 to 450,000 clones, approximately 15% found once. The V gene's germline CDR1 is SGDLS and CDR2 YYNGEE. V was clipped by 2 bases and J by 6 bases; unmatched bases: 8. This CDR3 contains 15 residues. Researchers reported sorting CD4+ naive, central memory, regulatory and stem cell-like memory cells via CD45RO/CCR7/CD25/CD127/CD95/CD27.

The TCR was taken from a woman between 18 and 29 years old in good health. What was sequenced was naive CD4+ T cells from blood. The V and J genes are TRBV9 and TRBJ2-1; 7 bases are a match to TRBD2. CDR3 nucleotides: TGTGCCAGCAGCGTGGGGCGGGGGTTCCGCAATGAGCAGTTCTTC. Its protein is CASSVGRGFRNEQFF.